Below are 28 T cell receptor beta chains sequenced from a single sample in a study of beta chain features in type 1 diabetes. Their target antigens are unknown. Expressed TCRB transcripts were sequenced because the isolated RNA had all been reverse transcribed beforehand. Assay used: immunoSEQ multiplex PCR; TCRdb lists only in-frame clones, some missing. The profile shows about 710,000 clones, more than 13% of them singletons. Notes on the study in general: Moderate yet significant TCRB CDR3 shortening was seen in Type 1 diabetes patients in all four CD4+ subsets.

Sample: naive CD4+ T cells from blood. The receptor set was obtained from a man aged 18 to 29 with type 1 diabetes.

This clone was counted only a few times. The chain links TRBV19 to TRBJ2-7, with D tentatively TRBD1 (6 bases). CDR1 and CDR2 from the germline V gene are LNHDA and SQIVND (reference sequence). V lost 5 bases and J lost 6, with 17 bases in between. CDR3 length equals 14 residues. The CDR3 DNA reads TGTGCCAGTAGTTTAAACCCCGGGACACCCGAGCAGTACTTC. Protein product: CASSLNPGTPEQYF.

The genes are TRBV19 and TRBJ1-4; D call uncertain. CDR1 and CDR2 (germline): LNHDA, SQIVND (reference sequence). The ends were cut back, 3 bases at V and 8 bases at J, with 19 bases in the middle. The CDR3 consists of 16 residues. CDR3: CASSMSQRRRNEKLFF. The CDR3 DNA follows: TGTGCCAGTAGTATGTCCCAACGGCGAAGAAACGAAAAACTGTTTTTT.

This clone has more than one count but fewer than ten. The chain is built from TRBV18 and TRBJ2-5; no definite D call. CDR3 length equals 14 residues. V lost 0 bases to trimming and J lost 5 bases, with 10 bases between them. Germline V lookup: CDR1 KGHSH, CDR2 LQKENI. CDR3 DNA: TGTGCCAGCTCACCACCCCCGGGCGCGGAGACCCAGTACTTC. This codes for CASSPPPGAETQYF.

The chain employs TRBV7-9 and TRBJ2-4; D may be TRBD1 or TRBD2 (5 bases each). The CDR3 spans 15 residues. Trimming left V 4 bases short and J 4 bases short, with 14 bases between. Germline V lookup: CDR1 SEHNR, CDR2 FQNEAQ (reference sequence). The CDR3 DNA reads as TGTGCCAGCAGCTCCCAGGGAGCTGCTAAAAACATTCAGTACTTC. Translation gives CASSSQGAAKNIQYF.

The chain is built from TRBV6-6 and TRBJ2-7; D is uncertain. Trimming pared 7 bases from V and 1 base from J, leaving 11 bases between. Germline CDR1 MNHNY, CDR2 SVGAGI (reference sequence). CDR3 length: 13 residues. For the CDR3, the DNA is TGTGCCAGCAATACGAAGGAGTCCTACGAGCAGTACTTC. Its translation is CASNTKESYEQYF.

There are a few counts of this clone. The rearrangement uses TRBV7-2 and TRBJ2-7, with TRBD1 matching 10 bases. CDR1 is SGHTA, CDR2 FQGNSA, per germline. This CDR3 region has 15 residues. Trimming removed 5 bases from V and 3 bases from J; junction bases left unmatched: 7. The CDR3 nucleotides are TGTGCCAGCAGCCCCGGACAGGGGGGTGGCTACGAGCAGTACTTC. Translation: CASSPGQGGGYEQYF. The whole variable domain, filled in from reference TRBV7-2 and TRBJ2-7, reads GAGVSQSPSNKVTEKGKDVELRCDPISGHTALYWYRQSLGQGLEFLIYFQGNSAPDKSGLPSDRFSAERTGGSVSTLTIQRTQQEDSAVYLCASSPGQGGGYEQYFGPGTRLTVT.

The chain is built from TRBV6-5 and TRBJ1-4, with D possibly matching TRBD1 (6 bases). V was pared by 5 bases and J by 5 bases, with 12 bases between. Germline-derived CDR1 and CDR2 are MNHEY and SVGAGI. The CDR3 has 14 amino acids. The CDR3 loop reads CASSLGGGNEKLFF. The CDR3 DNA follows: TGTGCCAGCAGTCTAGGGGGGGGCAATGAAAAACTGTTTTTT.

This clone was seen a handful of times. This sequence joins TRBV18 and TRBJ2-7, with a tentative D call TRBD1 (6 bases). Germline V gene data show CDR1 as KGHSH and CDR2 as LQKENI. The CDR3 has 15 residues. The V gene lost 8 bases and the J gene lost 0 bases, with 17 bases spanning the gap. CDR3 coding DNA: TGTGCCAGCGACCCGGGACAAGGGGCCTCCTACGAGCAGTACTTC. Encoded protein: CASDPGQGASYEQYF.

This clone was found a few times. V is TRBV1 and J is TRBJ2-2; TRBD2 is the table's D call and was not checked against the DNA. TRBV1 counts as a pseudogene. The length of the CDR3 is 16 residues. Here the CDR3 DNA reads TGCACCAGCAGCCAAGTTCGAGCGGGAGTTGCCGGGGAGCTGTTTTTT. Its protein is CTSSQVRAGVAGELFF.

The table lists this clone with a few counts. This rearrangement joins TRBV9 to TRBJ1-6, with D possibly matching TRBD1 (5 bases). The CDR3 covers 16 residues. V was shortened by 0 bases and J by 4 bases, with 11 bases between the two germline ends. Per germline, CDR1 SGDLS and CDR2 YYNGEE. CDR3 in amino acids: CASSVGGSGYNSPLHF. In nucleotides, the CDR3 is TGTGCCAGCAGCGTAGGAGGGTCAGGGTATAATTCACCCCTCCACTTT.

This clone was counted between two and nine times. This sequence joins TRBV11-1 and TRBJ2-1; 13 bases match TRBD2. J gave up 8 bases and V 4 bases, and 5 bases lay outside the gene matches. The CDR3 spans 15 residues. CDR1 SGHAT and CDR2 FQDESV come from the germline V gene (reference sequence). For the CDR3, the DNA is TGTGCCAGCAGCTCCAGACTAGCGGGGGGCTATGAGCAGTTCTTC. Its protein product is CASSSRLAGGYEQFF. The variable domain in full, completed from reference TRBV11-1 and TRBJ2-1, reads EAEVAQSPRYKITEKSQAVAFWCDPISGHATLYWYRQILGQGPELLVQFQDESVVDDSQLPKDRFSAERLKGVDSTLKIQPAELGDSAMYLCASSSRLAGGYEQFFGPGTRLTVL.

V is TRBV4-2 and J is TRBJ2-3; perhaps TRBD2 as D (5 bases). V was trimmed by 0 bases and J by 2 bases, leaving 12 bases between them. This CDR3 region has 16 residues. Germline V gene sequence: CDR1 LGHNA, CDR2 YNFKEQ. This CDR3 is CASSQEGSGSTDTQYF. The CDR3 DNA reads as TGTGCCAGCAGCCAAGAGGGGAGCGGTTCCACAGATACGCAGTATTTT.

This clone has just a few counts. The CDR3 DNA is TGTGCCAGCAGCTGGGGGGTTATGAACACTGAAGCTTTCTTT. Translating gives CASSWGVMNTEAFF. V is TRBV7-9 and J is TRBJ1-1; possibly TRBD1 for D (5 bases). V lost 4 bases, J lost 0 bases, and 9 bases lay in between. The CDR3 is made up of 14 amino acids. Germline loops: CDR1 SEHNR, CDR2 FQNEAQ (reference sequence).

In its sample, this clone was seen a few times. The V call is TRBV5-4, the J call TRBJ1-2, with 9 positions matching TRBD1. The CDR3 has 15 residues. CDR1 and CDR2 (germline): SGHNT, YYREEE (reference sequence). Losses at the gene ends were 1 base for V and 3 bases for J; bases not matched to a gene: 4. The CDR3: CASSLQGQGYYGYTF. CDR3 coding DNA: TGTGCCAGCAGCTTGCAAGGACAGGGGTACTATGGCTACACCTTC.

In this sample, this clone turned up a few times. The chain employs TRBV15 and TRBJ1-5; 7 bases agree with TRBD1. V shed 2 bases, J shed 1 base, and the junction held 5 bases outside the gene matches. From germline, CDR1 is LNHNV and CDR2 YYDKDF (reference sequence). The CDR3 extends over 16 amino acids. The CDR3 loop is CATSRKGAISNQPQHF. The CDR3 nucleotides are TGTGCCACCAGCAGAAAGGGGGCGATCAGCAATCAGCCCCAGCATTTT.

A remark on this clone: The sample holds other DNA sequences that translate to the same CDR3. The chain is built from TRBV9 and TRBJ2-5; D possibly corresponds to TRBD2 (6 bases). CDR1 is SGDLS, CDR2 YYNGEE, per germline. This CDR3 spans 14 amino acids. Trimming took 0 bases from V and 5 from J, leaving 11 bases between them. The CDR3 region has the DNA TGTGCCAGCAGCGTAGCAGGAGGAGGGGAGACCCAGTACTTC. This sequence encodes CASSVAGGGETQYF.

This clone came up a few times. The chain carries TRBV5-1 and TRBJ2-2; the D gene is possibly TRBD2 (6 bases). Looked up from germline, CDR1 is SGHRS and CDR2 is YFSETQ. CDR3 length: 18 amino acids. V lost 4 bases to trimming and J lost 2 bases, with 21 bases between them. CDR3 in amino acids: CASSSQSLASANTGELFF. The CDR3 DNA is TGCGCCAGCAGCAGTCAAAGCTTGGCTAGCGCCAACACCGGGGAGCTGTTTTTT. Complete variable domain (other parts from reference TRBV5-1 and TRBJ2-2): KAGVTQTPRYLIKTRGQQVTLSCSPISGHRSVSWYQQTPGQGLQFLFEYFSETQRNKGNFPGRFSGRQFSNSRSEMNVSTLELGDSALYLCASSSQSLASANTGELFFGEGSRLTVL.

The table lists this clone with a few counts. The chain employs TRBV28 and TRBJ2-7; the D gene is possibly TRBD1 (5 bases). The CDR3 extends over 11 amino acids. The V end was cut by 6 bases, the J end by 4 bases, with 7 bases between. Germline V gene sequence: CDR1 MDHEN, CDR2 SYDVKM. For the CDR3, the DNA is TGTGCCAGCAGGACAGAATACGAGCAGTACTTC. It translates to CASRTEYEQYF.

The chain carries TRBV7-9 and TRBJ2-3; D perhaps matches TRBD2 (6 bases). Germline loops: CDR1 SEHNR, CDR2 FQNEAQ (reference sequence). This CDR3 has 15 amino acids. Trimming took off 5 bases at V and 1 base at J, with 13 bases between the two ends. Here the CDR3 reads CASSPQSSGTDTQYF. The DNA of the CDR3 is TGTGCCAGCAGCCCGCAGTCTAGCGGCACAGATACGCAGTATTTT.

This clone showed up just a few times. CDR3 in DNA: TGTGCCAGTACCCTTCAGGGAGCAGATACGCAGTATTTT. Amino acids: CASTLQGADTQYF. The V call is TRBV19, the J call TRBJ2-3, with D perhaps matching TRBD1 or TRBD2 (5 bases each). Germline values: CDR1 LNHDA, CDR2 SQIVND (reference sequence). Deletions cut 7 bases from V and 4 bases from J, with 12 bases between. The CDR3 covers 13 residues.

The chain has TRBV7-2 and TRBJ2-7; 9 bases agree with TRBD2. CDR3 length: 14 residues. V lost 3 bases and J lost 3; bases outside the gene matches: 3. Germline V lookup: CDR1 SGHTA, CDR2 FQGNSA. The CDR3 coding sequence is TGTGCCAGCAGCTTCGCTAGCGGGGACTACGAGCAGTACTTC. Protein product: CASSFASGDYEQYF.

J is TRBJ1-1 and V is TRBV10-3; TRBD1 agrees at 7 bases. Germline loops: CDR1 ENHRY, CDR2 SYGVKD. The CDR3 loop spans 13 amino acids. V lost 7 bases, J lost 1 base, and 3 bases stayed unmatched. CDR3 amino acids: CAITGQANTEAFF. In DNA, the CDR3 is TGTGCCATCACAGGACAGGCGAACACTGAAGCTTTCTTT.

This clone was recorded a few times. This specimen includes other DNA sequences encoding the same CDR3. V and J are TRBV30 and TRBJ2-1; D possibly matches TRBD1 or TRBD2 (6 bases each). There are 14 residues in the CDR3. Germline V CDR1 and CDR2: GTSNPN, SVGIG (reference sequence). Trimming cost V 2 bases and J 2 bases, with 10 bases left between them. The CDR3: CAWSLGGPYNEQFF. DNA of the CDR3: TGTGCCTGGAGTTTAGGGGGGCCCTACAATGAGCAGTTCTTC.

This chain joins TRBV5-1 and TRBJ2-3; D not resolved. This CDR3 has 13 amino acids. Trimming stripped 5 bases from V and 0 bases from J, with 7 bases between. Germline V gives CDR1 SGHRS, CDR2 YFSETQ. In DNA, the CDR3 is TGCGCCAGCAGAACTACTAGCACAGATACGCAGTATTTT. Translated: CASRTTSTDTQYF.

This chain joins TRBV7-8 and TRBJ2-5; 7 positions agree with TRBD1. The junction had 3 bases not matched to a gene; V was cut back by 3 bases and J by 5 bases. CDR1 is SGHVS, CDR2 FQNEAQ, per germline. This CDR3 region has 13 residues. DNA of the CDR3: TGTGCCAGCAGCTTTGACAGGGAGGAGACCCAGTACTTC. Amino acid sequence: CASSFDREETQYF.

This clone has more than one count but fewer than ten. V usage is TRBV6-1 and J usage is TRBJ1-3; TRBD1 matches 9 bases. After removal of 6 bases from V and 3 bases from J, the junction contained 9 bases not matched to a gene. Germline CDR1 and CDR2: MNHNS and SASEGT. This CDR3 has 16 residues. The CDR3 loop reads CASRELGTGSGNTIYF. The CDR3 DNA reads TGTGCCAGCAGGGAACTCGGGACAGGGAGTGGAAACACCATATATTTT.

This clone showed up just a few times. V usage is TRBV9 and J usage is TRBJ2-1; tentatively, D is TRBD2 (6 bases). Per germline, CDR1 SGDLS and CDR2 YYNGEE. Trimming removed 0 bases from V and 7 bases from J, with 20 bases in between. The CDR3 has 17 residues. The CDR3 coding sequence is TGTGCCAGCAGCGTAGATTTAGCAGCGGGCGTGGCGAATGAGCAGTTCTTC. Protein product: CASSVDLAAGVANEQFF.

The sample holds a few counts of this clone. The V and J genes are TRBV9 and TRBJ1-6; D is uncertain. The V gene lost 3 bases and the J gene lost 0 bases, with 7 bases spanning the gap. This CDR3 region has 15 residues. CDR1 is SGDLS, CDR2 YYNGEE, per germline. The CDR3: CASSGTSSYNSPLHF. The CDR3 coding sequence is TGTGCCAGCAGCGGTACGAGCTCCTATAATTCACCCCTCCACTTT.